Each of the 17 T cell receptor beta chains below was sequenced from the same sample in a study of shared clonotypes between healthy human individuals (dated by TCRdb to about 2020). Receptors were amplified or captured by the immunoSEQ multiplex PCR assay. The clones in this table, taken by TCRdb from immuneACCESS, are in-frame only. Not every clone is retained; where verified, under half of the shortfall comes from an unresolved V gene, and the cause of the rest is unknown. This sample is represented by some 630,000 clones; approximately 96% of them were singletons. Jointly, the top ten make up 0.11% of the sample. CD8 naive samples were obtained by positive selection for CCR7 among CD45RO-negative cells, yielding a CD45RA+CCR7+ population from which TemRA cells were excluded. The specimen was naive CD8+ T cells sorted from blood. Reading the label with the study, this specimen's cell subset or site is: CD45RA+CCR7+. These receptors all come from a woman in her thirties in good health.

This chain connects TRBV15 to TRBJ2-1; D is perhaps TRBD2 (5 bases). Germline CDR1 LNHNV, CDR2 YYDKDF (reference sequence). The CDR3 runs 17 residues. V gave up 5 bases and J gave up 6 bases, with 23 bases separating them. Here the CDR3 DNA reads TGTGCCACCAGCGGTAGCGAGGGATACCCCACACGCAATGAGCAGTTCTTC. It codes for CATSGSEGYPTRNEQFF.

Turning to this clone: The sample carries other DNA sequences with the same CDR3. The V gene is TRBV28, the J gene TRBJ1-1; the D is unclear. This CDR3 comprises 13 residues. The V gene's germline CDR1 is MDHEN and CDR2 SYDVKM. Trimming stripped 6 bases from V and 0 bases from J, with 8 bases between. CDR3 sequence: CASSLVMNTEAFF. The CDR3, as DNA: TGTGCCAGCAGCCTGGTAATGAACACTGAAGCTTTCTTT.

The rearrangement links TRBV9 to TRBJ2-3; a weak D match, TRBD2 (5 bases). V gave up 4 bases and J gave up 2 bases, with 11 bases separating them. Germline V CDR1 and CDR2: SGDLS, YYNGEE. CDR3 length equals 14 residues. Here the CDR3 reads CASSSLAHTDTQYF. The CDR3 bases are TGTGCCAGCAGCTCTCTAGCCCACACAGATACGCAGTATTTT.

The CDR3 protein is CASSFGSRANEQFF. CDR3 DNA: TGTGCCAGCAGCTTCGGGAGTAGGGCCAATGAGCAGTTCTTC. The chain is built from TRBV11-2 and TRBJ2-1; weak D call: TRBD2 (6 bases). CDR1 and CDR2 (germline): SGHAT, FQNNGV. The CDR3 runs to 14 residues. V was shortened by 3 bases and J by 6 bases, with 12 bases between the two germline ends.

V gene TRBV2 combines with J gene TRBJ2-3, with no clear D. The CDR3 consists of 12 residues. Germline CDR1 and CDR2: SNHLY and FYNNEI. V was clipped by 2 bases and J by 4 bases, with 4 bases between them. DNA of the CDR3: TGTGCCAGCAGTGAACTACCAGATACGCAGTATTTT. Translating it yields CASSELPDTQYF.

Points on this clone: The same CDR3 can be traced to other DNA sequences in this sample. This rearrangement joins TRBV19 to TRBJ1-1, with 10 nucleotides matching TRBD1. Looked up from germline, CDR1 is LNHDA and CDR2 is SQIVND (reference sequence). With V trimmed by 2 bases and J by 2 bases, 2 bases remained unmatched. The length of the CDR3 is 15 residues. The CDR3, as DNA: TGTGCCAGTAGTATATGGGACAGGGGCAACACTGAAGCTTTCTTT. This gives the protein CASSIWDRGNTEAFF.

This clone was detected only once. This sample includes further DNA sequences coding for the same CDR3. The rearrangement joins TRBV9 to TRBJ1-1, with D unclear. The CDR3 is 13 residues long. In germline, CDR1 is SGDLS, CDR2 YYNGEE. Trimming shortened V by 0 bases and J by 4 bases, and 7 bases separated the two germline ends. CDR3 in DNA: TGTGCCAGCAGCGTAGGCGGGAGCACTGAAGCTTTCTTT. Translated, it gives CASSVGGSTEAFF.

The V call is TRBV7-9, the J call TRBJ1-5, with D hard to call. This CDR3 region has 13 residues. In germline, CDR1 is SEHNR, CDR2 FQNEAQ (reference sequence). Trimming shortened V by 5 bases and J by 6 bases, and 11 bases separated the two germline ends. CDR3 sequence: CASSPSKGQPQHF. The DNA for the CDR3 is TGTGCCAGCAGCCCCTCTAAAGGTCAGCCCCAGCATTTT.

This clone was found a few times. This chain uses TRBV19 with TRBJ1-5, with 7 bases lining up with TRBD1. The CDR3 is 15 amino acids. CDR1 and CDR2 from the germline V gene are LNHDA and SQIVND (reference sequence). The V segment lost 5 bases and the J segment 0 bases; nucleotides outside the gene matches: 4. The CDR3 nucleotides are TGTGCCAGTAGTGTCTGGGACAGTAGCAATCAGCCCCAGCATTTT. Protein: CASSVWDSSNQPQHF.

The gene calls are TRBV2 and TRBJ2-7, with 12 bases that match TRBD1. The CDR3 sequence is 19 residues long. Germline V lookup: CDR1 SNHLY, CDR2 FYNNEI. Germline trimming cut 6 bases from V and 2 bases from J; bases unmatched to any gene: 17. The CDR3 reads CASRIPGQGATGSPYEQYF. The DNA of the CDR3 is TGTGCCAGCAGGATACCGGGACAGGGGGCTACCGGGTCTCCCTACGAGCAGTACTTC.

The table lists this clone with a count of one. CDR3 nucleotides: TGTGCCAGCAGTTTTGGCAGGGGTCCCTACGAGCAGTACTTC. As protein: CASSFGRGPYEQYF. The chain employs TRBV28 and TRBJ2-7; weak D call: TRBD1 (6 bases). The CDR3 is 14 amino acids. V lost 3 bases and J 2 bases, leaving 11 bases between the germline ends. Germline V gene lookup returns CDR1 MDHEN and CDR2 SYDVKM. Together with reference TRBV28 and TRBJ2-7, the CDR3 gives the full variable domain: DVKVTQSSRYLVKRTGEKVFLECVQDMDHENMFWYRQDPGLGLRLIYFSYDVKMKEKGDIPEGYSVSREKKERFSLILESASTNQTSMYLCASSFGRGPYEQYFGPGTRLTVT.

The chain links TRBV9 to TRBJ1-2, with a tentative D call TRBD1 (6 bases). This CDR3 comprises 14 residues. Germline V lookup: CDR1 SGDLS, CDR2 YYNGEE. V lost 3 bases to trimming and J lost 8 bases, with 17 bases between them. CDR3 amino acids: CASSADSGLLGYTF. CDR3 nucleotide sequence: TGTGCCAGCAGCGCGGACAGTGGTCTTTTAGGCTACACCTTC.

The gene calls are TRBV30 and TRBJ1-1, with 10 bases identical to TRBD1. The germline gives CDR1 GTSNPN, CDR2 SVGIG (reference sequence). CDR3 length: 15 residues. The trim removed 0 bases at V and 1 base at J, leaving 2 bases unmatched. CDR3 bases: TGTGCCTGGAGTGTGGGACAGGGGAAGAACACTGAAGCTTTCTTT. Translation: CAWSVGQGKNTEAFF.

This clone was observed once. Other DNA variants within this sample encode the same CDR3. This chain joins TRBV28 and TRBJ1-4; the D is unclear. Between the trimmed V and J ends, which lost 5 bases and 4 bases, there was a span of 8 bases. The CDR3 loop spans 13 amino acids. Germline V gene sequence: CDR1 MDHEN, CDR2 SYDVKM. CDR3 region: CASSPQFNEKLFF. CDR3 in DNA: TGTGCCAGCAGTCCCCAGTTTAATGAAAAACTGTTTTTT.

In nucleotides, the CDR3 is TGTGCCAGCAGCCCGGGACTAGCGGGAGACGAGCAGTACTTC. Its translation: CASSPGLAGDEQYF. The chain recombines TRBV6-6 with TRBJ2-7; 14 bases are shared with TRBD2. From germline, CDR1 is MNHNY and CDR2 SVGAGI (reference sequence). With 6 bases clipped from V and 5 bases from J, the junction kept 3 bases outside the gene matches. The CDR3 contains 14 residues.

The genes are TRBV7-2 and TRBJ2-4; no reliable D call. The CDR3 is made up of 15 amino acids. Germline V gene sequence: CDR1 SGHTA, CDR2 FQGNSA. With 3 bases removed from V and 0 bases from J, the gap between germline ends came to 9 bases. In DNA form, the CDR3 reads TGTGCCAGCAGCTTCGCGGTACTAGCCAAAAACATTCAGTACTTC. Protein sequence: CASSFAVLAKNIQYF.

The V gene is TRBV27, the J gene TRBJ2-1, with 7 bases that match TRBD2. V lost 6 bases, J lost 3 bases, and 2 bases stayed unmatched. The CDR3 runs 13 residues. The germline gives CDR1 MNHEY, CDR2 SMNVEV (reference sequence). The CDR3 DNA reads as TGTGCCAGCAGACCTAGCGGCTACAATGAGCAGTTCTTC. This translates into CASRPSGYNEQFF.